This TCR beta chain was sequenced for a study of prognosis after radiotherapy for stage I lung cancer. Study-wide results and caveats: There were reportedly differences in TRBV and TRBJ gene usage between patients with and without metastases. Shannon entropy after stereotactic body radiation therapy was lower in patients who developed distant metastases.

The authors amplified TCR beta CDR3 from genomic DNA using two-round multiplex PCR. The first PCR round targeted every TRBV and TRBJ gene with specific primers. TCRdb reprocessed the multiplex PCR reads with MiXCR, giving one entry per CDR3 protein. The repertoire holds 20,000 to 30,000 distinct CDR3 sequences, with 40% as singletons. CDR1 is SGHRS and CDR2 is YFSETQ in the germline V gene. V lost 0 bases, J lost 3 bases, and 8 bases lay in between. The CDR3 runs 14 residues. In this sample, this clonotype turned up many times. What it recognizes is unknown. The blood draw at each of two time points yielded around 6 milliliters of peripheral blood.

The clonotype comes from a donor over 45 with non-small cell lung cancer. Sequencing was performed on PBMCs, taken before or after stereotactic body radiation therapy (not recorded which). This sequence joins TRBV5-1 and TRBJ2-3; TRBD1 might be the D (5 bases). The CDR3 DNA reads as TGCGCCAGCAGCTTGGAAGGGGTGACAGATACGCAGTATTTT. It codes for CASSLEGVTDTQYF.